This TCR beta chain emerged from a study of Graves' ophthalmopathy and Graves' hyperthyroidism (dated by TCRdb to the late 2010s). The study in broad terms: Peripheral blood was collected at initial diagnosis, prior to any treatment. The study used signatures of the TCR beta repertoire to tell Graves' ophthalmopathy apart from Graves' hyperthyroidism and to predict which patients would progress to ophthalmopathy. In total, 135 blood samples were TCR-sequenced: roughly 45 ophthalmopathy, approximately 80 hyperthyroidism and roughly 17 hyperthyroidism-to-ophthalmopathy patients. A discovery set of 100 patients (43 ophthalmopathy, about 59 stable hyperthyroidism) was enrolled to explore V-J signatures distinguishing ophthalmopathy from hyperthyroidism. For independent validation, a separate cohort was made up of around 19 hyperthyroidism patients plus 17 patients who later progressed from hyperthyroidism to ophthalmopathy. In a handful of hyperthyroidism patients, the T-cell repertoires found in thyroid tissue were compared with those found in blood. Once sampling was done, hyperthyroidism patients were given methimazole at a starting dose of 30 mg daily, while ophthalmopathy patients were given high-dose intravenous methylprednisolone. Results the study describes overall, beyond this receptor: Most expanded thyroid clonotypes with a frequency above 0.001 also appeared in blood, which suggests that blood repertoires may reflect the immune response in the thyroid. In validation, the model predicted ophthalmopathy progression with about 70% sensitivity and 72.22% specificity; some 13 predicted patients were CT-confirmed with GO in a median of 6.5 months. Sample size was not statistically predetermined, and group allocation was not concealed from the investigators. Ophthalmopathy was separated from stable hyperthyroidism by the 13-signature model with around 89% sensitivity and around 81% specificity in cross-validation and with 80%/75% in the test set.

For repertoire sequencing, TCR beta CDR3 regions were amplified from RNA transcripts. The first round was an RT-PCR using HTBI primers with the Qiagen OneStep RT-PCR kit, and this first round was followed by a second-round multiplex PCR, then size selection and purification. The libraries underwent paired-end sequencing with 100 bp reads on an Illumina HiSeq2000. The authors' pipeline ran thus. SOAPnuke was used to process the reads, throwing out any read that had adapters, had uncalled bases, had a mean Phred below 15, or lacked an exact constant-primer or identifier match. COPE v1.2.5 was used to merge the high-quality paired reads. Clonotypes were defined as unique nucleotide sequences and were aligned to IMGT TRB V, D and J references using MiTCR v1.1. The analysis was limited to V-J combinations with a frequency above 0.0001, which together covered 99.2% of the repertoires. A TCR clonal expansion and chaos score per V-J combination was defined as the ratio of F50 clonal expansion to chaos observed in the TCRdist matrix. Features were reduced by Welch's t-statistics and random forest to roughly 14 V-J combinations, which fed a naive Bayes classifier. Thyroid-blood repertoire similarity was quantified with the Morisita-Horn index. Starting from the raw public reads, TCRdb applied fastp trimming at Q25, assembled clones with MiXCR and retained in-frame beta chains. Every entry covers one CDR3 protein and lists the most common genes and DNA from its rows. The V and J calls come from TCRdb's annotation, not from the publication. This sample has under 350,000 distinct CDR3 sequences in its table, and 17% of those were observed once. The ten largest clonotypes hold 12% of the sample.

The ophthalmopathy patients had moderately to severely active disease, with a Clinical Activity Score of 3 or higher, a NOSPECS grade of 4 or higher, and a disease duration of less than 3 months. Patients with other autoimmune diseases, uncontrolled infections, pregnancy or lactation were excluded. Clinical symptoms, serum thyroxine, TRAb, thyroid ultrasound and orbital computed tomography were used for diagnosis. Ficoll-Paque density gradient centrifugation was used to isolate PBMCs from 8.5 to 10 ml of fresh peripheral blood. Total RNA was extracted with Trizol reagent and quality-checked on an Agilent 2100 Bioanalyzer. Spanning cysteine to phenylalanine, the CDR3 consists of 15 amino acids. Only CDR3 DNA remains: 45 bases, in frame from the first base. Based on the germline V gene (reference sequence), the CDR1 and CDR2 sequences are LNHNV and YYDKDF. Trimming takes 5 bases off V and 4 bases off J; junction bases not matched to a gene: 5.

About this clonotype: Its antigen is not yet known. Base qualities are not provided; no much larger clone lies one nucleotide away.

The sequenced material came from peripheral blood. Rearrangement joined TRBV15 to TRBJ2-3, with 11 middle bases fitting TRBD2. This sequence originates from an adult man with Graves' ophthalmopathy. The sequenced DNA is TGTGCCACCAGCGCCACTAGCGGGAGCGCAGATACGCAGTATTTT. Translated, it gives CATSATSGSADTQYF.